Listed below are T cell receptor beta chains from one sample, sequenced in a study of beta chain features in type 1 diabetes. The table came from immunoSEQ multiplex PCR; TCRdb's copy has only in-frame clones and leaves some out. Of about 180,000 clones in the sample, about an eighth were seen once. Specimen: central memory CD4+ T cells from blood. The receptors here all came from a woman in her late teens or twenties in good health. CDR3s include the opening cysteine and the closing phenylalanine or tryptophan.

TRBV7-2	CASSPSGMQNQPQHF
TRBV5-1	CASRYGTDQETQYF
TRBV30	CAWGRSNTEAFF
TRBV29-1	CSVVSGTPYNEQFF
TRBV28	CASRKDSLNYGYTF
TRBV7-6	CASSSGGGAHNEQFF
TRBV30	CAWSVRLERQPQHF
TRBV11-2	CASSPHTAGDDEQYF
TRBV11-1	CASSVPPNTGELFF
TRBV9	CASSVDGGGNQPQHF
TRBV5-1	CASRAGVQETQYF
TRBV7-6	CASSEGQGVWEQYF
TRBV5-6	CASSTRDTQYF
TRBV14	CASSQTGGLGEAFF
TRBV27	CASGAGVGRRETQYF
TRBV2	CASSRLNSNQPQHF
TRBV6-1	CASSRSGTAHEQYF
TRBV9	CASGRQSSGNTIYF
TRBV29-1	CSVEQDGGGYTF
TRBV28	CASSLLAGVAYEQYF
TRBV9	CASSSGGPYEQYF
TRBV18	CASSPRTANTGELFF
TRBV30	CARARGYNEQFF
TRBV6-5	CASSYSGGRANSEQYF
TRBV30	CAWSVQVSGANVLTF
TRBV30	CAWSVAREQYF
TRBV19	CASSTQENTEAFF
TRBV29-1	CSVLGQGERGYTF
TRBV20-1	CSAERGEQFF
TRBV19	CASSDTASGSGLQYF